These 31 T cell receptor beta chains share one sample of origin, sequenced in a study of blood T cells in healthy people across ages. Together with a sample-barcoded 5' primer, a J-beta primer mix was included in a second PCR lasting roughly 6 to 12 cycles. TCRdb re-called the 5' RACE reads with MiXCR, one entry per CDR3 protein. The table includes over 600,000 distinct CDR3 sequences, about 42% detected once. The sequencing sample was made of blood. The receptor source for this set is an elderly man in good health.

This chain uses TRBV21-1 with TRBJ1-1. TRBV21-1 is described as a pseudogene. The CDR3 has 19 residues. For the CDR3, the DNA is TGTGCCAGCACGGATCGGGAGCGGCGCCGTCAAAAGATGAACACTGAAGCTTTCTTT. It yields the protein CASTDRERRRQKMNTEAFF.

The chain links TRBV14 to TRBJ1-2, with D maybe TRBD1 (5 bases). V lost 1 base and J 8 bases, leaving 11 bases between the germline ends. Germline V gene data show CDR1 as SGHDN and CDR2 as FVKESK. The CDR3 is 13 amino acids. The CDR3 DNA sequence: TGTGCCAGCAGCCAAGTCGAGGGGTTCGGCTACACCTTC. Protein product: CASSQVEGFGYTF.

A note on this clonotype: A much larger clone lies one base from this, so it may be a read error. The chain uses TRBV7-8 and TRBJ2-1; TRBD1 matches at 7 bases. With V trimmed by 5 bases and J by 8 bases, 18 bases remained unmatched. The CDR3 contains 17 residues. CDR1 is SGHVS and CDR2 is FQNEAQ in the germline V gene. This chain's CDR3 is CASSHNLVTGVHHEQFF. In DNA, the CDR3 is TGTGCCAGCAGCCACAACCTTGTTACAGGGGTTCACCATGAGCAGTTCTTC.

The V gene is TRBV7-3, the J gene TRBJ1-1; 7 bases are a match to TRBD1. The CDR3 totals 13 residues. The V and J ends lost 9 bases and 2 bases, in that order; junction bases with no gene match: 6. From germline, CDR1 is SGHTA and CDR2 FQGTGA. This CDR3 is CARTDRRNTEAFF. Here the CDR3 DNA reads TGTGCCAGAACGGACAGGCGAAACACTGAAGCTTTCTTT.

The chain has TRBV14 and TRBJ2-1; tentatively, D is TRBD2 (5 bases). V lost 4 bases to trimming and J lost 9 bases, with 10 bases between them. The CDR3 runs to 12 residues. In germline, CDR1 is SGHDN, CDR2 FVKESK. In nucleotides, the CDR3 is TGTGCCAGCAGCCGTCATGAGGGTGAGCAGTTCTTC. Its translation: CASSRHEGEQFF.

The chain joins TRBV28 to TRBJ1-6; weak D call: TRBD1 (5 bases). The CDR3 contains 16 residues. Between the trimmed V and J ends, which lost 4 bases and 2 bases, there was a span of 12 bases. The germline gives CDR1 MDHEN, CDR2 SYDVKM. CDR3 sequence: CASSSTGQAYNSPLHF. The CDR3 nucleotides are TGTGCCAGCAGTTCTACAGGTCAAGCCTATAATTCACCCCTCCACTTT.

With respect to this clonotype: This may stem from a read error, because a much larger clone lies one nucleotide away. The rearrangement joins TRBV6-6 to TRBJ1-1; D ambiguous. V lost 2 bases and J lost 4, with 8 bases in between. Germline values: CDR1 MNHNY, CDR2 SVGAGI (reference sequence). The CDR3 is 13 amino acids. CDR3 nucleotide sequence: TGTGCCAGCAGTTACGGAGAGAGCACTGAAGCTTTCTTT. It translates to CASSYGESTEAFF.

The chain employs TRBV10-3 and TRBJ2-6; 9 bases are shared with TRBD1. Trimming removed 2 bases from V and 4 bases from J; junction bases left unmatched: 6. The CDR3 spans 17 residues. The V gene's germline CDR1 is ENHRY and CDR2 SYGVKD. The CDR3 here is CAISEGTGMTGANVLTF. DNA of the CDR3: TGTGCCATCAGTGAGGGGACAGGGATGACGGGGGCCAACGTCCTGACTTTC.

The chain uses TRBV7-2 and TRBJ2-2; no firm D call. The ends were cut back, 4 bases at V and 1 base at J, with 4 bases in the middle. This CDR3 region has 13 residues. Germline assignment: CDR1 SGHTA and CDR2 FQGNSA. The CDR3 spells CASSSKNTGELFF. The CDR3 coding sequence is TGTGCCAGCAGCTCGAAGAACACCGGGGAGCTGTTTTTT.

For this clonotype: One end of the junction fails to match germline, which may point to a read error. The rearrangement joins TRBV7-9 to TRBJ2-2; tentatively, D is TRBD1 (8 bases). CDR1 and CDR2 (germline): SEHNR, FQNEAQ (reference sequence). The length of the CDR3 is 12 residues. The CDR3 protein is CASRGYRGGLFF. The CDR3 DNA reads TGTGCCAGCAGAGGTTACAGGGGGGGGCTGTTTTTT.

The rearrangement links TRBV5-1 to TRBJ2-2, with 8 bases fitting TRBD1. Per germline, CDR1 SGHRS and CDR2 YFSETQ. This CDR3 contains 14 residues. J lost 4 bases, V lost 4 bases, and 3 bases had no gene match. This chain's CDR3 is CASSRTGTTGELFF. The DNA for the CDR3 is TGCGCCAGCAGCAGGACAGGGACCACCGGGGAGCTGTTTTTT.

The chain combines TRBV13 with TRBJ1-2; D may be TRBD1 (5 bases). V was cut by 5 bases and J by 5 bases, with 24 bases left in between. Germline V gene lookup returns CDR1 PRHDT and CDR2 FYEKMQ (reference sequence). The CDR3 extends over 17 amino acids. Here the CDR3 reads CASSPSGGPSRDYGYTF. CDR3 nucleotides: TGTGCCAGCAGCCCCTCGGGGGGACCTTCGCGAGATTATGGCTACACCTTC.

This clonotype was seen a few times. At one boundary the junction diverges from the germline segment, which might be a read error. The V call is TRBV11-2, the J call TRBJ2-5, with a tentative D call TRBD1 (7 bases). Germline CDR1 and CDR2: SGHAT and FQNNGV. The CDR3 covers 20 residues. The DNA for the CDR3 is TGTGCCAGCCGCTTGCGCGTTATACCTACGGCAGGGGGGCTTGGGGAGACCCAGTACTTC. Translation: CASRLRVIPTAGGLGETQYF.

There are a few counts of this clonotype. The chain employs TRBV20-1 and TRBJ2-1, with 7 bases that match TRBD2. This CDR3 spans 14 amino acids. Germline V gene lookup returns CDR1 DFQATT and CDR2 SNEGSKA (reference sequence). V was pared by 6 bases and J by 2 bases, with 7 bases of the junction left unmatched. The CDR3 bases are TGCAGTGCCCCTAGCCGGGGGGCCTACAATGAGCAGTTCTTC. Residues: CSAPSRGAYNEQFF.

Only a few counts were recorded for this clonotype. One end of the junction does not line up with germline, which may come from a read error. The CDR3 is CSVLSGSHEQYF. CDR3 in DNA: TGCAGCGTTCTATCTGGCTCCCACGAGCAGTACTTC. This chain uses TRBV29-1 with TRBJ2-7; D is ambiguous. This CDR3 has 12 amino acids. Germline loops: CDR1 SQVTM, CDR2 ANQGSEA.

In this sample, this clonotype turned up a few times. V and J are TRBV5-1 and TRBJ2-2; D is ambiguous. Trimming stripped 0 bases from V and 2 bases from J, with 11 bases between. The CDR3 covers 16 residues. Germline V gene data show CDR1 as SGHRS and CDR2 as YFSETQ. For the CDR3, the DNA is TGCGCCAGCAGCTTGGACGGCGACCTAAACACCGGGGAGCTGTTTTTT. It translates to CASSLDGDLNTGELFF.

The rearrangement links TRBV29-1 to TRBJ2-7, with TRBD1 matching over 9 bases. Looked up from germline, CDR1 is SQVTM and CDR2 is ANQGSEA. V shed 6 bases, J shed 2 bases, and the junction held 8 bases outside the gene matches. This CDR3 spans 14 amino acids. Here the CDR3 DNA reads TGCAGCGTAGCACAGGGGGCGCTTACCTACGAGCAGTACTTC. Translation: CSVAQGALTYEQYF.

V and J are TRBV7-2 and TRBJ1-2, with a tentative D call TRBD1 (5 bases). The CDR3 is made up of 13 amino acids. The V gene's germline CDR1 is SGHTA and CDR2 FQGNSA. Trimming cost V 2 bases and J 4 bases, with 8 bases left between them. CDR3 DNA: TGTGCCAGCAGCTTACGGGACCTCTATGGCTACACCTTC. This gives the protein CASSLRDLYGYTF.

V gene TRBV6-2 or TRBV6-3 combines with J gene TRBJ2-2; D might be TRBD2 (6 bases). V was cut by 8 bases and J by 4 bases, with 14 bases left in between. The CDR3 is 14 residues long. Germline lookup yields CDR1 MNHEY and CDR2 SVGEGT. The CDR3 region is CASGTGVGTGELFF. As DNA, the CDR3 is TGTGCCAGCGGTACGGGGGTCGGCACCGGGGAGCTGTTTTTT.

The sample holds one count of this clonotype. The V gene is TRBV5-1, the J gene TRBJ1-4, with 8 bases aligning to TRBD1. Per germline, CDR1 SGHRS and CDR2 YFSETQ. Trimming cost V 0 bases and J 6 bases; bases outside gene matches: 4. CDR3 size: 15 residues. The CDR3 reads CASSLDGQGDEKLFF. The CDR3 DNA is TGCGCCAGCAGCTTGGATGGACAGGGTGATGAAAAACTGTTTTTT. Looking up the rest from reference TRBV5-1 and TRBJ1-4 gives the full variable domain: KAGVTQTPRYLIKTRGQQVTLSCSPISGHRSVSWYQQTPGQGLQFLFEYFSETQRNKGNFPGRFSGRQFSNSRSEMNVSTLELGDSALYLCASSLDGQGDEKLFFGSGTQLSVL.

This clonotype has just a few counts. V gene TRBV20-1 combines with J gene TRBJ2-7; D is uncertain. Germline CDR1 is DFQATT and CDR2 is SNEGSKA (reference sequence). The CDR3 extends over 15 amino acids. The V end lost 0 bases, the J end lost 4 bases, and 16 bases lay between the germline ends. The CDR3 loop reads CSARDPSHLSYEQYF. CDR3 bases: TGCAGTGCTAGAGATCCCTCCCATTTATCATACGAGCAGTACTTC.

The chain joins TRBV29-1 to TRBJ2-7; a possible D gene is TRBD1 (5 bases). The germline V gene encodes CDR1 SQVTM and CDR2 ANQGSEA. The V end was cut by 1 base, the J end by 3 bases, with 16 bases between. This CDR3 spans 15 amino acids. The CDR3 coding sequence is TGCAGCGTTGAAGGATTGCAGGGAATGAACTACGAGCAGTACTTC. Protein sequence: CSVEGLQGMNYEQYF.

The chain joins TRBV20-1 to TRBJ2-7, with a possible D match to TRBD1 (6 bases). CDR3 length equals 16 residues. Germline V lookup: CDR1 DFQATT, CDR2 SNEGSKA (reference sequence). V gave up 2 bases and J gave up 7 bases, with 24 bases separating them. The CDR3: CSARRGGGAVYNEQYF. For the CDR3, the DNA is TGCAGTGCTAGACGCGGTGGGGGCGCCGTTTACAATGAGCAGTACTTC.

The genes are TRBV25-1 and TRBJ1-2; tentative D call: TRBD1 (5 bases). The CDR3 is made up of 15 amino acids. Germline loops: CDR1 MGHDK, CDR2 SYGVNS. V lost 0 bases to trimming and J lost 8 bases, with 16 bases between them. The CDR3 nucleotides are TGTGCCAGCAGTGAATACTCCAGGGTGGAGGAAGGCTACACCTTC. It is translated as CASSEYSRVEEGYTF.

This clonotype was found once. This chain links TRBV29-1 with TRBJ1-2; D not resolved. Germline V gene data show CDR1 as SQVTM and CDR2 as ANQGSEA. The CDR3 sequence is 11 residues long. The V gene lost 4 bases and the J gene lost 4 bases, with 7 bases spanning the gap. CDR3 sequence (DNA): TGCAGCGTTGGGCCAGTCTATGGCTACACCTTC. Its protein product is CSVGPVYGYTF.

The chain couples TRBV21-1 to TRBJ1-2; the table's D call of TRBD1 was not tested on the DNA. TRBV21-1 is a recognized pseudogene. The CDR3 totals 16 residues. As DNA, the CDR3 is TGTGCCAGCAGCAAACCCCTACACAGGGGCCTACGGGGCTACACCTTC. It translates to CASSKPLHRGLRGYTF.

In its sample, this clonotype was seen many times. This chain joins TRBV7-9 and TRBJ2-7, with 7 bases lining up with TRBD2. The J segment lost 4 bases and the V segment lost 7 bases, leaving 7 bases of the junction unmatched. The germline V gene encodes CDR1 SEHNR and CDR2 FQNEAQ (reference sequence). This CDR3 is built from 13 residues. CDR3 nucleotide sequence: TGTGCCAGCACCTCCTCGGGGGGATACGAGCAGTACTTC. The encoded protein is CASTSSGGYEQYF.

The CDR3 region is CAISEKGGSYEQYF. Written as DNA, the CDR3 is TGTGCCATCAGTGAGAAGGGGGGGTCCTACGAGCAGTACTTC. The chain couples TRBV10-3 to TRBJ2-5, with D perhaps TRBD2 (7 bases). The J call may be mistaken, given a closer DNA end match to TRBJ2-7. The CDR3 covers 14 residues. Germline values: CDR1 ENHRY, CDR2 SYGVKD.

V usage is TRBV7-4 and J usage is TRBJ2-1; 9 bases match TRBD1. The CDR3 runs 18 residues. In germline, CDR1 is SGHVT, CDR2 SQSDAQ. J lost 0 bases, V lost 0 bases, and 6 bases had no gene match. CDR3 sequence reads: CASSLAWDRVLSYNEQFF. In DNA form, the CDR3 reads TGTGCCAGCAGCTTAGCCTGGGACAGGGTACTCTCCTACAATGAGCAGTTCTTC.

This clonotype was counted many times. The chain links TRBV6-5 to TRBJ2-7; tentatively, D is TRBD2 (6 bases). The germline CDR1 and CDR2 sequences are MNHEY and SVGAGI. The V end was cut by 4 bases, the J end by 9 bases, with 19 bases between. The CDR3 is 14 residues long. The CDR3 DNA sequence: TGTGCCAGCAGTTCCCGAGGAGAGGGGAGGAGGCAGTACTTC. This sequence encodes CASSSRGEGRRQYF.

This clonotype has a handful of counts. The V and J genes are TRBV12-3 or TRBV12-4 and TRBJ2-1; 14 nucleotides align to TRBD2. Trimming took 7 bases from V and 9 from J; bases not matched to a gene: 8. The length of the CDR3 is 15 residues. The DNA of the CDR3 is TGTGCCAGCATCTCGGGACTAGCGGGAGTTCTTGAGCAGTTCTTC. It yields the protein CASISGLAGVLEQFF.